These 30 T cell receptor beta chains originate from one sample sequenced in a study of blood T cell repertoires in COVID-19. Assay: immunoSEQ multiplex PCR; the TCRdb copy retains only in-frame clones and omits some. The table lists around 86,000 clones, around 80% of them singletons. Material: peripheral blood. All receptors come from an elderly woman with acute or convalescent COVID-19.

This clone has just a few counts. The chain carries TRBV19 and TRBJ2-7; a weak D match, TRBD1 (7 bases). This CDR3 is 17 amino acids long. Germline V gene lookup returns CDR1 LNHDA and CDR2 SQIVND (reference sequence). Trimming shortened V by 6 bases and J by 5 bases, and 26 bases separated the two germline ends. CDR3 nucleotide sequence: TGTGCCAGTAGACGACAGCCGGGGCAGGGGGGAAGAAACGAGCAGTACTTC. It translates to CASRRQPGQGGRNEQYF.

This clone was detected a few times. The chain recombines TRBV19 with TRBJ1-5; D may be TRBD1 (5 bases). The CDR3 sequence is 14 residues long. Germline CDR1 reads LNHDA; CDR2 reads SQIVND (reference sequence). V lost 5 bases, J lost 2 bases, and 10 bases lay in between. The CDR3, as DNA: TGTGCCAGTAGTCAGGGATTGGGCAATCAGCCCCAGCATTTT. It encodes CASSQGLGNQPQHF.

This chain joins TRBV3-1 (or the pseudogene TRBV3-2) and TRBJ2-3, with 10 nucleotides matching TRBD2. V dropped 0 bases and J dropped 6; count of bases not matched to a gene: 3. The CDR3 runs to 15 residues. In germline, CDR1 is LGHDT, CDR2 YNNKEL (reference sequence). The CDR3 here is CASSQDPSGSDTQYF. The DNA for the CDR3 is TGTGCCAGCAGCCAAGATCCTAGCGGGAGCGATACGCAGTATTTT.

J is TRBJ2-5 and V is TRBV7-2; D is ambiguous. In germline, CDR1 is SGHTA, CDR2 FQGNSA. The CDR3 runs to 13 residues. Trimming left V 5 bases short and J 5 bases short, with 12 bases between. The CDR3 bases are TGTGCCAGCAGCCCCCGACTTTTGGAGACCCAGTACTTC. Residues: CASSPRLLETQYF.

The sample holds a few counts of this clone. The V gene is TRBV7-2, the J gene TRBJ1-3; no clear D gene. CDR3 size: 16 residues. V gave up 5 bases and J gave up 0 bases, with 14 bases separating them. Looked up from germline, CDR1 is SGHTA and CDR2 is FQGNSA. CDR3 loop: CASSPGGVSSGNTIYF. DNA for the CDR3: TGTGCCAGCAGCCCTGGCGGGGTCAGCTCTGGAAACACCATATATTTT.

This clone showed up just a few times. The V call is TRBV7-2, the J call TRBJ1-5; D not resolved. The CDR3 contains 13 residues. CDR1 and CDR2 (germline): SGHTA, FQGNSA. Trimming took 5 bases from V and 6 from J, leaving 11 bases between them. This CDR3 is CASSTTPGQPQHF. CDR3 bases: TGTGCCAGCAGCACGACTCCTGGTCAGCCCCAGCATTTT.

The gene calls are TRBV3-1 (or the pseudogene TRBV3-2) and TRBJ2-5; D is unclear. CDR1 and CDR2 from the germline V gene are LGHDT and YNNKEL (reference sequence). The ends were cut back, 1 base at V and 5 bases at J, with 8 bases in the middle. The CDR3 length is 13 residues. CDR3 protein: CASSQGRRETQYF. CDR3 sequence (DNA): TGTGCCAGCAGCCAAGGTAGGCGGGAGACCCAGTACTTC.

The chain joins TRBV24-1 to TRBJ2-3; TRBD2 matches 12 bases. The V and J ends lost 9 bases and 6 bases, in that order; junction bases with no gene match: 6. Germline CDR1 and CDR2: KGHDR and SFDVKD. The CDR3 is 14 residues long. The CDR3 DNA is TGTGCCACCGCTAGCGGGAGGGCCTACGATACGCAGTATTTT. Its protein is CATASGRAYDTQYF.

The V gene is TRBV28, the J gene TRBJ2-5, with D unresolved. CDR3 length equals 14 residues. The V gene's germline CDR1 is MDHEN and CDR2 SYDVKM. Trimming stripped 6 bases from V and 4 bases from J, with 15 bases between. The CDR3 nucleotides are TGTGCCAGCAGCCTCCCTTGGGCAGGAGAGACCCAGTACTTC. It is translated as CASSLPWAGETQYF.

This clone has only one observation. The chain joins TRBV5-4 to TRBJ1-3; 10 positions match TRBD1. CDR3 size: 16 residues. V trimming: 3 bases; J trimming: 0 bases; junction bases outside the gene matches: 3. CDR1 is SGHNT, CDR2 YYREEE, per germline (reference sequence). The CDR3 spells CASSSGQGLSGNTIYF. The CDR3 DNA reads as TGTGCCAGCAGCTCGGGACAGGGGCTCTCTGGAAACACCATATATTTT.

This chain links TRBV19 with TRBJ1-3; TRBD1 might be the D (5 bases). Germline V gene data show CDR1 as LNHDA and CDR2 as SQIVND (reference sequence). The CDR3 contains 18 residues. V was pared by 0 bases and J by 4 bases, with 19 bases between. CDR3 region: CASSIDDRVGQFGNTIYF. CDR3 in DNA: TGTGCCAGTAGTATAGATGACCGGGTGGGGCAGTTCGGAAACACCATATATTTT.

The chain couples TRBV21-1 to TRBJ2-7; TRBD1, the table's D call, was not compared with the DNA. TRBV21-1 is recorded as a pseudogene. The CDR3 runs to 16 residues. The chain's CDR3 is CASSISTGTGGLEQYF. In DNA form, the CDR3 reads TGTGCCAGCAGCATAAGTACCGGGACAGGGGGCCTCGAGCAGTACTTC.

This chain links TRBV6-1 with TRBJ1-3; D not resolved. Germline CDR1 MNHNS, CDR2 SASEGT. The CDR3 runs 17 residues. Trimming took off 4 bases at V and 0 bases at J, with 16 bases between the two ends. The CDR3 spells CASSVSGNFFSGNTIYF. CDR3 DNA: TGTGCCAGCAGTGTGTCGGGGAATTTCTTCTCTGGAAACACCATATATTTT.

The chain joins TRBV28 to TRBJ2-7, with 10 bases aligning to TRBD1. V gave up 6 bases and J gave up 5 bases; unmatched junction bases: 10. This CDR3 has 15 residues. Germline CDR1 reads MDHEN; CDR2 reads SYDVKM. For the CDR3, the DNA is TGTGCCAGCAGAACCGGCGGGACAGGGGACCACGAGCAGTACTTC. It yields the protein CASRTGGTGDHEQYF.

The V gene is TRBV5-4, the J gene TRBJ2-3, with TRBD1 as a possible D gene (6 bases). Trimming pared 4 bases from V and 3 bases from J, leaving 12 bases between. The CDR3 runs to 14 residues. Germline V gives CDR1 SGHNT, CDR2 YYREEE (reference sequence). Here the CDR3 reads CASSHGQSTDTQYF. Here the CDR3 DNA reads TGTGCCAGCAGCCACGGACAGTCAACAGATACGCAGTATTTT.

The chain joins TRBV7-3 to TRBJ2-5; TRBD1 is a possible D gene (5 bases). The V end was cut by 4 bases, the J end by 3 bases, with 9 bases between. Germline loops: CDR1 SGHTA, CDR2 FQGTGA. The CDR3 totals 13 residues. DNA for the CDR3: TGTGCCAGCAGCTCACGCAGGGAAGAGACCCAGTACTTC. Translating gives CASSSRREETQYF.

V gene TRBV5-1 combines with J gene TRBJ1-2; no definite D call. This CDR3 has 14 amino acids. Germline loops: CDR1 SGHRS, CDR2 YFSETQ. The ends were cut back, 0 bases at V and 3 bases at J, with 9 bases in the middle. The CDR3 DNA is TGCGCCAGCAGCTTGGCCTCCGTGTACTATGGCTACACCTTC. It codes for CASSLASVYYGYTF.

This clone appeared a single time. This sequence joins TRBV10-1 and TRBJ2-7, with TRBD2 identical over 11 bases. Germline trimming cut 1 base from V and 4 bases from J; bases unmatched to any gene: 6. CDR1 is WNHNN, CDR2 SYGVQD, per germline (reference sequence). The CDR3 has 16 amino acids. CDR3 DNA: TGCGCCAGCAGTGAGTTAACTAGCGGGAGTTTTTACGAGCAGTACTTC. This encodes CASSELTSGSFYEQYF.

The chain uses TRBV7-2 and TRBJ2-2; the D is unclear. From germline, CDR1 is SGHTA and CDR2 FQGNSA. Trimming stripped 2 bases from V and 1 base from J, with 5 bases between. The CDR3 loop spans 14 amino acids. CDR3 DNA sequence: TGTGCCAGCAGCTTATTCGGGAACACCGGGGAGCTGTTTTTT. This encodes CASSLFGNTGELFF.

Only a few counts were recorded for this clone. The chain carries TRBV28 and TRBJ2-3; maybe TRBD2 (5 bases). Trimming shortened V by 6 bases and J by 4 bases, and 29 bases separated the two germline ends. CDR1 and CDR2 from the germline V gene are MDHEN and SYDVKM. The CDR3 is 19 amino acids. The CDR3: CASSFDLGDLEERADTQYF. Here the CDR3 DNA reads TGTGCCAGCAGCTTTGACCTGGGCGACTTGGAGGAGAGGGCAGATACGCAGTATTTT.

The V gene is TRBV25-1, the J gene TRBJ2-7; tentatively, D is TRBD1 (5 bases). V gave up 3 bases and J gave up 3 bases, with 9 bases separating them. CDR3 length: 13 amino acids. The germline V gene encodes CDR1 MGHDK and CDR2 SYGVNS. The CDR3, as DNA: TGTGCCAGCAGTGAGGGGCCGAGCTACGAGCAGTACTTC. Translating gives CASSEGPSYEQYF.

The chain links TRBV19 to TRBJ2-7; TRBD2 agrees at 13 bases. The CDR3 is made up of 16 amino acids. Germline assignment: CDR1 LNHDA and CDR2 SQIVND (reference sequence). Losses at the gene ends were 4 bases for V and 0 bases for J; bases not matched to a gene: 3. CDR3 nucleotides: TGTGCCAGTAGTAAACGGACTAGCGGGAGCTCCTACGAGCAGTACTTC. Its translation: CASSKRTSGSSYEQYF.

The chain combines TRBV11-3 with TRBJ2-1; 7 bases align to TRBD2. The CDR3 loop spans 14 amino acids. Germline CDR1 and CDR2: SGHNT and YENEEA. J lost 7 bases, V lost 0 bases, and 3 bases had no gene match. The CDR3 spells CASSLEWGGNEQFF. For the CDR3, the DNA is TGTGCCAGCAGCTTAGAGTGGGGGGGGAATGAGCAGTTCTTC.

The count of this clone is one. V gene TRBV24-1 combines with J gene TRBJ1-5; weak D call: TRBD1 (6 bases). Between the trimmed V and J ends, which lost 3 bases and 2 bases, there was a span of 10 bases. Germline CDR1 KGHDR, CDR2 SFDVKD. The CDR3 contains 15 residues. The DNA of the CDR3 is TGTGCCACCAGTGATGCTAGACAGGGCAATCAGCCCCAGCATTTT. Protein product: CATSDARQGNQPQHF.

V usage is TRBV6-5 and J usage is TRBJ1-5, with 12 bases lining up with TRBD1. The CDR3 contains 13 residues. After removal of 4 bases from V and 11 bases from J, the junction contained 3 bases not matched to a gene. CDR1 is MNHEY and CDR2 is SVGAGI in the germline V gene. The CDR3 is CASSWDRGPTQHF. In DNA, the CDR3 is TGTGCCAGCAGTTGGGACAGGGGGCCGACCCAGCATTTT.

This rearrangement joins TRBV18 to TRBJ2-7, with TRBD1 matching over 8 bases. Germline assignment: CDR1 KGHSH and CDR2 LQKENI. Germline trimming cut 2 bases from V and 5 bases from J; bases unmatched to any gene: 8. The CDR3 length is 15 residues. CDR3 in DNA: TGTGCCAGCTCACCATGGGCAGGGGGCTTGGACGAGCAGTACTTC. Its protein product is CASSPWAGGLDEQYF.

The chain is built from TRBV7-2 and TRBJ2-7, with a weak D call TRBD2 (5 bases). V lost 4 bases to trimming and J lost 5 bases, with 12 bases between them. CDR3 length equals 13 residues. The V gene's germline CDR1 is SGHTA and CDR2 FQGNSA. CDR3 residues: CASSYAGVHEQYF. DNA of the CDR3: TGTGCCAGCAGCTATGCCGGGGTTCACGAGCAGTACTTC.

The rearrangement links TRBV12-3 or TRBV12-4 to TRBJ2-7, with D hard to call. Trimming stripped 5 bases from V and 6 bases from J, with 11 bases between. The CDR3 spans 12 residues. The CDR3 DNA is TGTGCCAGCAGTCCCCGCCTGAGCGAGCAGTACTTC. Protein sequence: CASSPRLSEQYF.

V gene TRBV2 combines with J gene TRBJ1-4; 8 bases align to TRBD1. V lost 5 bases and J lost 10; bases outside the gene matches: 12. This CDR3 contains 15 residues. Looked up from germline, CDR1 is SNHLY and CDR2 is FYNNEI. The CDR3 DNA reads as TGTGCCAGCAGTTTTGGACAGGGTCAAGCAGGAAAACTGTTTTTT. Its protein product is CASSFGQGQAGKLFF.

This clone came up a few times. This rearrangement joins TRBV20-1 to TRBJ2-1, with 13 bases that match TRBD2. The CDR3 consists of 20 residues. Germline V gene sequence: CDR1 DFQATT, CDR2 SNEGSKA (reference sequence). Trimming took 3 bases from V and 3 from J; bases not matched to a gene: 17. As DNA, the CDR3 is TGCAGTGCTAGTACGGGCCCGGGACTAGCGGGGCTGAAAGACTACAATGAGCAGTTCTTC. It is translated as CSASTGPGLAGLKDYNEQFF.